Presented here are 3 T cell receptor beta chains from one specimen sequenced in a study of response to subunit inactivated influenza vaccine. Each CDR3 protein is one row after TCRdb ran MiXCR on the RT-PCR reads. The sample lists fewer than 350,000 distinct CDR3 sequences; about a fifth were seen once. The sequencing used PBMCs from blood, collected about 20 months after vaccination. The receptors here all came from a man aged 50 to 75 who received an inactivated influenza vaccine.

This clonotype was picked up a small number of times. The chain has TRBV28 and TRBJ1-2; 8 positions agree with TRBD1. The CDR3 length is 14 residues. The V gene end was trimmed by 4 bases and the J gene end by 4 bases; junction bases not matched to a gene: 5. CDR1 MDHEN and CDR2 SYDVKM come from the germline V gene. The CDR3 is CASSSGTGTYGYTF. CDR3 in DNA: TGTGCCAGCAGTTCCGGGACAGGAACCTATGGCTACACCTTC.

The chain joins TRBV6-2 or TRBV6-3 to TRBJ1-1; D might be TRBD1 (6 bases). The CDR3 consists of 13 residues. With 5 bases removed from V and 6 bases from J, the gap between germline ends came to 13 bases. CDR1 is MNHEY, CDR2 SVGEGT, per germline. The CDR3 spells CASSPGTFAEAFF. CDR3 nucleotides: TGTGCCAGCAGTCCCGGGACATTCGCTGAAGCTTTCTTT.

V gene TRBV5-1 combines with J gene TRBJ2-5, with TRBD1 as a possible D gene (5 bases). V lost 0 bases, J lost 3 bases, and 21 bases lay in between. Germline loops: CDR1 SGHRS, CDR2 YFSETQ. This CDR3 comprises 18 residues. DNA for the CDR3: TGCGCCAGCAGCTTGGGGCCCGATTGGGGCGGCCTAAAAGAGACCCAGTACTTC. Amino acids: CASSLGPDWGGLKETQYF. The full variable domain, in which reference TRBV5-1 and TRBJ2-5 provide the parts outside the CDR3, is KAGVTQTPRYLIKTRGQQVTLSCSPISGHRSVSWYQQTPGQGLQFLFEYFSETQRNKGNFPGRFSGRQFSNSRSEMNVSTLELGDSALYLCASSLGPDWGGLKETQYFGPGTRLLVL.